This T cell receptor (beta chain) was identified in a study of blood T cells in healthy people across ages. Findings and limits, study-wide: The long-lived group displayed more naive CD4+ cells, plus higher diversity, than the aged donors did. Naive T cell percentage showed a strong correlation with the diversity of TCR beta.

Comment on this clonotype: Its antigen is unidentified. A much larger clone is a single base away; this may be a read error.

A second PCR of 7 to 11 cycles used a sample-barcoded 5' primer and a J-beta primer mix. Every cDNA was tagged by a template-switch adaptor with 12 random nucleotides. A single record per CDR3 protein comes from TCRdb applying MiXCR to the 5' RACE reads. Of about 690,000 distinct CDR3 sequences listed, around two fifths are singletons. CDR1 SGHTA and CDR2 FQGNSA come from the germline V gene. V lost 4 bases, J lost 10 bases, and 8 bases stayed unmatched. The length of the CDR3 is 14 residues. The authors drew 8.5 to 10 milliliters of peripheral blood from each donor. This chain joins TRBV7-2 and TRBJ2-1; TRBD2 agrees at 9 bases. The sequenced sample consisted of blood. This receptor was identified in a man aged 80 or over in good health. DNA of the CDR3: TGTGCCAGCAGCTCTAGAGCGGGAGGCTACGAGCAGTTCTTC. Protein: CASSSRAGGYEQFF.